This T cell receptor (beta chain) was obtained from a study of T cell clusters in autoimmune cytopenias. Each sample's input was 250 ng genomic DNA, some 38,000 genome equivalents. One tube held mixed TRB-A and TRB-B primer pools for touch-down PCR. From the multiplex PCR reads, TCRdb lists one entry per CDR3 protein and no DNA. The repertoire table contains about 15,000 distinct CDR3 sequences. The length of the CDR3 is 12 residues. Germline lookup yields CDR1 SGHDT and CDR2 YYEEEE. This same sample was also taken into another study, of T cell repertoires in aging, cancer and after chemotherapy. That source reports: Across the chemotherapy interval, each cancer cohort showed higher median generation probability, suggesting thymic rebound.

The sequenced sample consisted of peripheral blood. V and J are TRBV5-6 and TRBJ2-1. The TCR sequence derives from a human donor in good health. The CDR3 reads CASSFGVNEQFF.